The 19 T cell receptor beta chains in this list originate from one sample, sequenced in a study of blood T cell repertoires in COVID-19. The data were produced by immunoSEQ multiplex PCR, yet TCRdb's version contains in-frame clones alone and is incomplete. In the table there are over 150,000 clones, approximately 86% of which are singletons. Sequencing was done on a sample of peripheral blood. These receptor sequences come from a man between 60 and 75 years old with COVID-19, enrolled during active disease.

The chain carries TRBV10-2 and TRBJ2-7; TRBD2 is a possible D gene (5 bases). This CDR3 comprises 14 residues. Trimming pared 7 bases from V and 2 bases from J, leaving 15 bases between. The germline V gene encodes CDR1 WSHSY and CDR2 SAAADI. CDR3 sequence: CASTTSSAPYEQYF. In nucleotides, the CDR3 is TGCGCCAGCACTACTAGTTCCGCCCCCTACGAGCAGTACTTC.

The sample holds one count of this clone. The V call is TRBV27, the J call TRBJ2-6, with 7 positions matching TRBD1. The V gene's germline CDR1 is MNHEY and CDR2 SMNVEV (reference sequence). The CDR3 consists of 17 residues. The ends lost 3 bases at V and 1 base at J; junction bases unmatched: 6. DNA of the CDR3: TGTGCCAGCAGTTTCCCTACAGGGGCTTCTGGGGCCAACGTCCTGACTTTC. It translates to CASSFPTGASGANVLTF.

The chain links TRBV7-2 to TRBJ2-5; maybe TRBD1 (6 bases). The CDR3 spans 14 residues. Trimming cost V 8 bases and J 5 bases, with 18 bases left between them. Germline V gives CDR1 SGHTA, CDR2 FQGNSA. CDR3 sequence (DNA): TGTGCCAGCGGCATCGGACAGCCGGTGGAGACCCAGTACTTC. Translated, it gives CASGIGQPVETQYF. The full variable domain, with the rest looked up from reference TRBV7-2 and TRBJ2-5, is GAGVSQSPSNKVTEKGKDVELRCDPISGHTALYWYRQSLGQGLEFLIYFQGNSAPDKSGLPSDRFSAERTGGSVSTLTIQRTQQEDSAVYLCASGIGQPVETQYFGPGTRLLVL.

The V call is TRBV5-4, the J call TRBJ2-3; TRBD2 agrees at 7 bases. The germline V gene encodes CDR1 SGHNT and CDR2 YYREEE (reference sequence). This CDR3 spans 15 amino acids. The V gene end was trimmed by 4 bases and the J gene end by 3 bases; junction bases not matched to a gene: 8. CDR3 loop: CASSGSSGETDTQYF. The CDR3 DNA reads as TGTGCCAGCAGCGGGTCAAGCGGGGAAACAGATACGCAGTATTTT.

The V gene is TRBV6-2 or TRBV6-3, the J gene TRBJ1-2, with 8 positions matching TRBD1. Germline lookup yields CDR1 MNHEY and CDR2 SVGEGT. This CDR3 spans 15 amino acids. V was clipped by 5 bases and J by 5 bases; unmatched bases: 10. The CDR3 region has the DNA TGTGCCAGCAGTCGGAACAGGGGGAGGTGGTATGGCTACACCTTC. Residues: CASSRNRGRWYGYTF.

The V call is TRBV4-1, the J call TRBJ2-7; no reliable D call. This CDR3 is 16 amino acids long. Germline V lookup: CDR1 MGHRA, CDR2 YSYEKL. The germline V and J ends were trimmed by 0 bases and 0 bases, with 12 bases remaining between them. CDR3: CASSQDFSRYSYEQYF. The CDR3 coding sequence is TGCGCCAGCAGCCAAGATTTTAGCAGATACTCCTACGAGCAGTACTTC.

This chain connects TRBV28 to TRBJ2-1, with D maybe TRBD2 (7 bases). This CDR3 region has 15 residues. Germline V gene lookup returns CDR1 MDHEN and CDR2 SYDVKM. Between the trimmed V and J ends, which lost 6 bases and 7 bases, there was a span of 19 bases. As DNA, the CDR3 is TGTGCCAGCAGGGGCGCGGGGGCAGGGGAAAATGAGCAGTTCTTC. Amino acid sequence: CASRGAGAGENEQFF.

This chain joins TRBV27 and TRBJ1-2, with 7 bases aligning to TRBD1. V lost 5 bases to trimming and J lost 2 bases; unmatched junction nucleotides: 2. There are 13 residues in the CDR3. Per the germline V gene, CDR1 is MNHEY and CDR2 is SMNVEV (reference sequence). Here the CDR3 DNA reads TGTGCCAGCAGTCCCAGGGGGAACTATGGCTACACCTTC. This encodes CASSPRGNYGYTF.

The chain links TRBV21-1 to TRBJ1-1; no check of the table's D call, TRBD1, against the DNA was made. TRBV21-1 is tagged as a pseudogene. The CDR3 has 17 amino acids. The CDR3 loop is CASPWVPGGRGYTEAFF. The CDR3 nucleotides are TGTGCCAGCCCCTGGGTACCAGGGGGGCGCGGGTACACTGAAGCTTTCTTT.

The V and J genes are TRBV5-1 and TRBJ2-7; the match to TRBD1 covers 8 bases. This CDR3 is built from 17 residues. Looked up from germline, CDR1 is SGHRS and CDR2 is YFSETQ. V lost 0 bases and J lost 7; bases outside the gene matches: 15. As DNA, the CDR3 is TGCGCCAGCAGCTTGGATCCTACAGGGGGAGCACCTGGGGAGCAGTACTTC. The encoded protein is CASSLDPTGGAPGEQYF.

The chain is built from TRBV18 and TRBJ2-7; 7 nucleotides agree with TRBD1. CDR1 KGHSH and CDR2 LQKENI come from the germline V gene. The CDR3 spans 15 residues. Trimming removed 6 bases from V and 1 base from J; junction bases left unmatched: 9. The CDR3 reads CASSFGQDFSYEQYF. CDR3 nucleotides: TGTGCCAGCTCCTTCGGACAGGATTTTTCCTACGAGCAGTACTTC. Together with reference TRBV18 and TRBJ2-7, the CDR3 gives the full variable domain: NAGVMQNPRHLVRRRGQEARLRCSPMKGHSHVYWYRQLPEEGLKFMVYLQKENIIDESGMPKERFSAEFPKEGPSILRIQQVVRGDSAAYFCASSFGQDFSYEQYFGPGTRLTVT.

The chain carries TRBV7-9 and TRBJ2-3, with D unresolved. This CDR3 spans 15 amino acids. Germline CDR1 and CDR2: SEHNR and FQNEAQ (reference sequence). V lost 5 bases and J lost 0, with 12 bases in between. The CDR3 reads CASSPSETSTDTQYF. The CDR3 nucleotides are TGTGCCAGCAGCCCCAGCGAGACTAGCACAGATACGCAGTATTTT.

This chain joins TRBV29-1 and TRBJ1-2; 8 nucleotides line up with TRBD1. Germline assignment: CDR1 SQVTM and CDR2 ANQGSEA. The J segment lost 7 bases and the V segment lost 3 bases, leaving 4 bases of the junction unmatched. This CDR3 comprises 12 residues. The CDR3 nucleotides read TGCAGCGTTGAGTCGACAGGGGCTGGCTACACCTTC. Translating gives CSVESTGAGYTF.

The V and J genes are TRBV7-9 and TRBJ2-5, with D possibly being TRBD1 (6 bases). Trimming pared 3 bases from V and 10 bases from J, leaving 12 bases between. Germline V gene sequence: CDR1 SEHNR, CDR2 FQNEAQ (reference sequence). The CDR3 has 12 amino acids. CDR3: CASSFAGVGQYF. CDR3 DNA sequence: TGTGCCAGCAGCTTCGCAGGGGTCGGCCAGTACTTC. The variable domain in full, completed from reference TRBV7-9 and TRBJ2-5, reads DTGVSQNPRHKITKRGQNVTFRCDPISEHNRLYWYRQTLGQGPEFLTYFQNEAQLEKSRLLSDRFSAERPKGSFSTLEIQRTEQGDSAMYLCASSFAGVGQYFGPGTRLLVL.

The V gene is TRBV6-5, the J gene TRBJ2-3; D uncertain. Germline values: CDR1 MNHEY, CDR2 SVGAGI. With 3 bases removed from V and 5 bases from J, the gap between germline ends came to 9 bases. The CDR3 totals 13 residues. The CDR3 coding sequence is TGTGCCAGCAGTTATCAGACGGGAGATACGCAGTATTTT. Its translation: CASSYQTGDTQYF.

Worth noting for this clone: The same CDR3 is also encoded by other DNA sequences in this sample. In DNA form, the CDR3 reads TGTGCCAGCAGCTTAGTCCTCGGGGAGCTGTTTTTT. It specifies CASSLVLGELFF. The gene calls are TRBV11-3 and TRBJ2-2; D not resolved. CDR3 length: 12 residues. The V end lost 1 base, the J end lost 7 bases, and 4 bases lay between the germline ends. CDR1 is SGHNT, CDR2 YENEEA, per germline. The whole variable domain, filled in from reference TRBV11-3 and TRBJ2-2, reads EAGVVQSPRYKIIEKKQPVAFWCNPISGHNTLYWYLQNLGQGPELLIRYENEEAVDDSQLPKDRFSAERLKGVDSTLKIQPAELGDSAVYLCASSLVLGELFFGEGSRLTVL.

The rearrangement uses TRBV7-9 and TRBJ1-4; 8 bases are shared with TRBD1. The germline V gene has CDR1 SEHNR and CDR2 FQNEAQ (reference sequence). CDR3 length: 17 amino acids. J gave up 7 bases and V 1 base, and 11 bases lay outside the gene matches. CDR3 sequence (DNA): TGTGCCAGCAGCTTAGGGTCAGGGGGCCGTAGGAGTGAAAAACTGTTTTTT. Its protein is CASSLGSGGRRSEKLFF.

J is TRBJ1-2 and V is TRBV2; D might be TRBD1 (6 bases). Germline CDR1 SNHLY, CDR2 FYNNEI. V was trimmed by 6 bases and J by 4 bases, leaving 15 bases between them. The CDR3 runs 14 residues. The CDR3 DNA reads as TGTGCCAGCAGAACCTTGCAGGGGATCTATGGCTACACCTTC. Amino acids: CASRTLQGIYGYTF.

J is TRBJ1-2 and V is TRBV7-8, with 11 bases that match TRBD1. CDR1 SGHVS and CDR2 FQNEAQ come from the germline V gene. V lost 4 bases and J lost 6; bases outside the gene matches: 7. CDR3 length equals 15 residues. The DNA for the CDR3 is TGTGCCAGCAGCTCGAGGGGACAGGGGGTCGATGGCTACACCTTC. Protein product: CASSSRGQGVDGYTF.